This T cell receptor beta chain was recorded in a study of T cells after yellow fever vaccination. Study information: Low-cell-number fractions underwent preparation using SMART-Seq v4 Ultra Low Input. Points from the study as a whole: The study found a weaker secondary response that peaked faster, day 5 versus 15.

TCRdb passed the 5' RACE reads through MiXCR, listing each CDR3 protein once. The data show some 500,000 distinct CDR3 sequences, with roughly 14% seen just once and over 11% held by the top ten. The CDR3 is 12 amino acids. Germline CDR1 MNHEY, CDR2 SVGEGT. Trimming left V 5 bases short and J 7 bases short, with 10 bases between. This clonotype has just a few counts. No antigen is known for it. The material was PBMCs, obtained on the day of the yellow fever booster vaccination. The chain has TRBV6-2 or TRBV6-3 and TRBJ2-3; D remains ambiguous. The origin of this receptor is a man younger than 40 who received the YFV17D yellow fever vaccine. The CDR3: CASSPSTNTQYF. The DNA for the CDR3 is TGTGCCAGCAGTCCCAGCACCAATACGCAGTATTTT.